This is a list of T cell receptor beta chains from one sample in a study of T-cell reconstitution after alpha-beta-depleted transplantation in children. Using its own MiXCR run on the PCR reads, TCRdb lists one record per CDR3 protein. The data hold about 400,000 distinct CDR3 sequences, with 15% to 20% observed a single time. The sequencing used PBMCs, mostly from graft donor cells, collected 360 days after TCRalphabeta/CD19-depleted stem cell transplant. These receptors originate from a boy under three years old who had a stem cell transplant for Wiskott-Aldrich syndrome, so the T cells may come from the graft donor. Each CDR3 is given without its conserved first and last residue. A D gene is named only where the DNA matches it firmly. Rows give clone size only sometimes, using once, few, many, or a class for an expanded clone.

size: few; V: TRBV11-1; J: TRBJ2-6; D: NA; CDR3: ASSFHLLDSLSGANVLT
size: few; V: TRBV13; J: TRBJ2-4; D: TRBD1; CDR3: ASRSRTGDWS
size: NA; V: TRBV27; J: TRBJ2-7; D: TRBD1; CDR3: ASSWDSAAYEQY
size: NA; V: TRBV10-3; J: TRBJ2-7; D: NA; CDR3: ALTPWGIQPYEQY
size: once; V: TRBV4-1; J: TRBJ2-2; D: NA; CDR3: ASSQDLRLYTGELF
size: NA; V: TRBV10-3; J: TRBJ1-1; D: NA; CDR3: AISESLRTNTEAF
size: few; V: TRBV29-1; J: TRBJ2-1; D: TRBD2; CDR3: SVVSAEGLAGEQF
size: few; V: TRBV7-6; J: TRBJ2-7; D: NA; CDR3: ASSSTPQAYEQY
size: once; V: TRBV2; J: TRBJ1-1; D: NA; CDR3: ASTTRSEAL
size: NA; V: TRBV28; J: TRBJ2-7; D: NA; CDR3: ASTGVTYYEQY
size: few; V: TRBV27; J: TRBJ2-1; D: TRBD2; CDR3: ASSYSRLATYYNEQF